This TCR beta chain was captured by sequencing in a study of molecular identifiers for immune sequencing clone quantification. Study-level results: It was shown that clones above 20 RNA copies held over 98% of effector molecules, but under 1% in naive cells. Detection of one spiked Jurkat cell's TCR RNA reportedly worked in 1 million or so naive cells.

A single record per CDR3 protein comes from TCRdb applying MiXCR to the PCR reads. Altogether some 320,000 distinct CDR3 sequences are present, around 21% being singletons, with the ten largest covering approximately 0.8%. Deletions cut 2 bases from V and 8 bases from J, with 9 bases between. The CDR3 runs to 13 residues. The germline gives CDR1 SEHNR, CDR2 FQNEAQ (reference sequence). There are many counts of this clonotype. Its matching antigen is unknown. The clonotype was recovered from a human donor in good health. Some libraries in this study had Jurkat cell RNA spiked in. Sequenced input: naive CD8+ T cells from blood, with Jurkat cell RNA spiked in. Subset here: FACS-sorted CD8+CD4-CCR7+CD45RA+ naive T cells. The chain is built from TRBV7-9 and TRBJ1-4; D is undetermined. The CDR3 protein is CASSLLANEKLFF. CDR3 bases: TGTGCCAGCAGCTTATTAGCGAACGAAAAACTGTTTTTT.